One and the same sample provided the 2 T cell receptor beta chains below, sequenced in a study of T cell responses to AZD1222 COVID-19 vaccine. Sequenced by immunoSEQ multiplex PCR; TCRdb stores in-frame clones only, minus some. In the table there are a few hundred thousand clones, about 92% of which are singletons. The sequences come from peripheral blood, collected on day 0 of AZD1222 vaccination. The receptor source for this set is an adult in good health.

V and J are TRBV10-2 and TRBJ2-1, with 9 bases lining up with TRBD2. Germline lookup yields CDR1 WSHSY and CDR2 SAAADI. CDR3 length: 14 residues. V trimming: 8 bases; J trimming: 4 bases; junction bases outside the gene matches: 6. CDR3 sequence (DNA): TGCGCCAGCGGGGATGCGGGAGGGTACAATGAGCAGTTCTTC. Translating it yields CASGDAGGYNEQFF.

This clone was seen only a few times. In nucleotides, the CDR3 is TGTGCCAGTAGTGCGCAGGGCGCCTATAATTCACCCCTCCACTTT. It encodes CASSAQGAYNSPLHF. The rearrangement uses TRBV19 and TRBJ1-6, with D perhaps matching TRBD1 (5 bases). Germline CDR1 and CDR2: LNHDA and SQIVND (reference sequence). The CDR3 runs 15 residues. The V end was cut by 5 bases, the J end by 2 bases, with 10 bases between. The variable domain in full, with the rest retrieved from reference TRBV19 and TRBJ1-6, is DGGITQSPKYLFRKEGQNVTLSCEQNLNHDAMYWYRQDPGQGLRLIYYSQIVNDFQKGDIAEGYSVSREKKESFPLTVTSAQKNPTAFYLCASSAQGAYNSPLHFGNGTRLTVT.